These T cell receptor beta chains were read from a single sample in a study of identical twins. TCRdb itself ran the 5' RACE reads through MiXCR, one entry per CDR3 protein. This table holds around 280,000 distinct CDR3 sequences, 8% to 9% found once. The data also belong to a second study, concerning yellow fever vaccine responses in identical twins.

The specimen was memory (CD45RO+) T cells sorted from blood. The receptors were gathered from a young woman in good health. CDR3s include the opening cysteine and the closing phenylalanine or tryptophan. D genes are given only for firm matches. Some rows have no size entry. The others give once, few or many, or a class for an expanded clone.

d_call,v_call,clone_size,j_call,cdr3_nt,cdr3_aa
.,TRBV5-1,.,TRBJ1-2,TGCGCCAGCAGCCCCGAAGGGAGGTATAACTATGGCTACACCTTC,CASSPEGRYNYGYTF
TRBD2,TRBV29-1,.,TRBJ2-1,TGCAGCGTTAGGACTAGCGGGGGAGGCCCCTACAATGAGCAGTTCTTC,CSVRTSGGGPYNEQFF
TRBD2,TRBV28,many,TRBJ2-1,TGTGCCAGCAGTCTTCCGGGACTAGCGTCGAGCTCCTACAATGAGCAGTTCTTC,CASSLPGLASSSYNEQFF
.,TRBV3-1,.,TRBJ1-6,TGTGCCAGCAGCCAAGTCGTGCAGGGCGGTTCACCCCTCCACTTT,CASSQVVQGGSPLHF
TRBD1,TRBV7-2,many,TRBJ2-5,TGTGCCAGCAGCAAAGCGACAGGGGGCTATGAGACCCAGTACTTC,CASSKATGGYETQYF
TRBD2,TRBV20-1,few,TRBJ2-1,TGCAGTGCTAGGGCGGGACTAGCGGGAGTGGTTCCCAGCTCCTACAATGAGCAGTTCTTC,CSARAGLAGVVPSSYNEQFF
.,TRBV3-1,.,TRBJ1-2,TGTGCCAGCAGCCCCGCGGTGACAATCTATGGCTACACCTTC,CASSPAVTIYGYTF
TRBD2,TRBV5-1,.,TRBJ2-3,TGCGCCAGCAGCTTGGCCCAACTAGCGGGAGCCACAGATACGCAGTATTTT,CASSLAQLAGATDTQYF
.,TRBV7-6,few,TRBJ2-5,TGTGCCAGCAGCTTAGCCGGCGAGTGGGTGACCCAGTACTTC,CASSLAGEWVTQYF
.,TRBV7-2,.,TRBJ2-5,TGTGCCAGCAGCTTAGCTAGCTGGGGAGAGACCCAGTACTTC,CASSLASWGETQYF
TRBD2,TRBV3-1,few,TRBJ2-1,TGTGCCAGCAGCCGCGGGAGGGCCCCTGAGCAGTTCTTC,CASSRGRAPEQFF
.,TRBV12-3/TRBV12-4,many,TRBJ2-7,TGTGCCAGCAGTACGCGTTATGGCTACGAGCAGTACTTC,CASSTRYGYEQYF
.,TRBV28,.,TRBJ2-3,TGTGCCAGCAGTTTCATTCGGGCGGGAAGCACAGATACGCAGTATTTT,CASSFIRAGSTDTQYF
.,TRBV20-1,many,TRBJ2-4,TGCAGTGTCGTCAGGGACGGTAACATTCAGTACTTC,CSVVRDGNIQYF
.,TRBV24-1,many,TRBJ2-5,TGTGCCACCAGTGATTTGAGGGACAAGGGTGTGACCCAGTACTTC,CATSDLRDKGVTQYF
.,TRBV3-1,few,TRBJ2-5,TGTGCCAGCAGCCAAGGTGACGCGCCGAGCGAGACCCAGTACTTC,CASSQGDAPSETQYF
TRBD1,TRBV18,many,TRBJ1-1,TGTGCCAGCTCACCACAAAGGGACAGGGGTGTAGCTTTCTTT,CASSPQRDRGVAFF
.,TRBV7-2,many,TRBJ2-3,TGTGCCAGCAGCTTAGCTAGAATAAGCGGGAGCACAGATACGCAGTATTTT,CASSLARISGSTDTQYF
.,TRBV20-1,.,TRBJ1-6,TGCAGTGCTACTGGGGCCAGGGAGGCATCACCCCTCCACTTT,CSATGAREASPLHF
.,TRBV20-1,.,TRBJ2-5,TGCAGTGCTAGAGATTTGGCAGAAAACTACCAAGAGACCCAGTACTTC,CSARDLAENYQETQYF
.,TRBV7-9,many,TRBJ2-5,TGTGCCAGCAGCCCCCACCAAGAGACCCAGTACTTC,CASSPHQETQYF
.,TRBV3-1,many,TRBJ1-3,TGTGCCAGCAGCCAGAGAATAGGACAGAACTCTGGAAACACCATATATTTT,CASSQRIGQNSGNTIYF
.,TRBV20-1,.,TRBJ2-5,TGCAGTGCTGATAGGAGTGAGACCCAGTACTTC,CSADRSETQYF
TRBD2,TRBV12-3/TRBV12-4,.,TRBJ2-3,TGTGCCAGCAGTCCCCCGGCGGGGGCAGATACGCAGTATTTT,CASSPPAGADTQYF
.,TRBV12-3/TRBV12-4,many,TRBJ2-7,TGTGCCAGCAGTTTAGTTCAGGCCTACGAGCAGTACTTC,CASSLVQAYEQYF
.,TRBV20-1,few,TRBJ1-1,TGCAGTGCTAGAGCGGGGGCGTCCACTGAAGCTTTCTTT,CSARAGASTEAFF
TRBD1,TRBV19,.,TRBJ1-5,TGTGCCAGTAGTATGGGGGACAGGGGCCATGCTCAGCATTTT,CASSMGDRGHAQHF
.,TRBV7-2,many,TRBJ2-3,TGTGCCAGCAGCTTGGGCCTTGTTTCGGCGGGCACAGATACGCAGTATTTT,CASSLGLVSAGTDTQYF
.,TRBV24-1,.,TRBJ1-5,TGTGCCACCAGTGATTTGCCCCGGGCAGGGGATGTGGGCAATCAGCCCCAGCATTTT,CATSDLPRAGDVGNQPQHF
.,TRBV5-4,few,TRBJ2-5,TGTGCCAGCAGCTTGGGACTTAGCCAAGAGACCCAGTACTTC,CASSLGLSQETQYF
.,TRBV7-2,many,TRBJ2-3,TGTGCCAGCAGCTTTGGTCCCTACACAGATACGCAGTATTTT,CASSFGPYTDTQYF
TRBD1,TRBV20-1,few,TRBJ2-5,TGCAGTGCTAGAGCCTATCCCGGACAGGGGGCGACCCAGTACTTC,CSARAYPGQGATQYF
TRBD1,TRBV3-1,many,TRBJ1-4,TGTGCCAGCAGCCCGGCCGGACAGGGGAGTGAAAAACTGTTTTTT,CASSPAGQGSEKLFF
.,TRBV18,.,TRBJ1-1,TGTGCCAGCTCACCGGGCGCCACAGCCACTGAAGCTTTCTTT,CASSPGATATEAFF
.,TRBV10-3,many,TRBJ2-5,TGTGCCATCAGTCCACTTGGGACATCCCAAGAGACCCAGTACTTC,CAISPLGTSQETQYF
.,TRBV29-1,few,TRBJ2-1,TGCAGCGTTGAGGGGCGGGGGCGGAACAATGAGCAGTTCTTC,CSVEGRGRNNEQFF
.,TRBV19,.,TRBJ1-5,TGTGCCAGTAGCGACAGGTTCAATCAGCCCCAGCATTTT,CASSDRFNQPQHF
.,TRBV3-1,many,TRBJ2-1,TGTGCCAGCAGCCAAGTAGCTAATGAGCAGTTCTTC,CASSQVANEQFF
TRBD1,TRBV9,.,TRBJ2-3,TGTGCCAGCAGCCCAGAGGGGACAGGGCAGGCAGATACGCAGTATTTT,CASSPEGTGQADTQYF
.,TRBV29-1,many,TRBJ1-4,TGCAGCGCAGGAAGGGGGTCGCCAACTAATGAAAAACTGTTTTTT,CSAGRGSPTNEKLFF
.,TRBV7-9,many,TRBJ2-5,TGTGCCAGCAGCTCCGATCGGAGTCAGCACCAAGAGACCCAGTACTTC,CASSSDRSQHQETQYF
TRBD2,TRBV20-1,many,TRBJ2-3,TGCAGTGCCATGGACCTAGCGGCTAGCACAGATACGCAGTATTTT,CSAMDLAASTDTQYF
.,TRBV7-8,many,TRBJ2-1,TGTGCCAGCAGCCCCCCCCCGGGCCGCAATGAGCAGTTCTTC,CASSPPPGRNEQFF